The rows below give T cell receptor beta chains drawn from one sample of a study of blood T cells in healthy people across ages. Using its own MiXCR run on the 5' RACE reads, TCRdb lists one record per CDR3 protein. The table includes about 1,500,000 distinct CDR3 sequences, around 39% detected once. The specimen was blood. The receptors were sampled from a woman in her late teens or twenties in good health. Each CDR3 is given with its conserved first and last residue.

J: TRBJ1-6; V: TRBV11-2; CDR3: CASSLEGGSYNSPLHF
J: TRBJ2-5; V: TRBV13; CDR3: CASSAGTASYPYERYF
J: TRBJ1-2; V: TRBV27; CDR3: CASSFGALGGYTF
J: TRBJ2-5; V: TRBV6-2/TRBV6-3; CDR3: CASSPLLRGSGETQYF
J: TRBJ2-5; V: TRBV4-1; CDR3: CASSGTIQETQYF
J: TRBJ2-4; V: TRBV7-8; CDR3: CASSFHEGGDIQYF
J: TRBJ2-1; V: TRBV12-3/TRBV12-4; CDR3: CASSTPPGHHNEQFF
J: TRBJ2-1; V: TRBV6-5; CDR3: CASSPGFGYNEQFF
J: TRBJ2-1; V: TRBV20-1; CDR3: CSARGSGGAMAEQFF
J: TRBJ1-6; V: TRBV6-5; CDR3: CASSYGTGGSSYNSPLHF
J: TRBJ1-1; V: TRBV29-1; CDR3: CCAIQGLNTEAFF
J: TRBJ1-1; V: TRBV3-1; CDR3: CASSLNRGTKEAFF
J: TRBJ2-7; V: TRBV11-2; CDR3: CASSQTQGLGYEQYF
J: TRBJ2-1; V: TRBV14; CDR3: CASSQLLSGQQFF
J: TRBJ2-1; V: TRBV7-9; CDR3: CASSLAVATYNEQFF
J: TRBJ1-1; V: TRBV29-1; CDR3: CSGMIKTENTEAFF
J: TRBJ1-6; V: TRBV5-1; CDR3: CASSPQGHNSPLHF
J: TRBJ2-7; V: TRBV29-1; CDR3: CSVVRDGGRLPYEQYF
J: TRBJ1-4; V: TRBV28; CDR3: CASSSPNRGGREKLFF
J: TRBJ2-1; V: TRBV7-2; CDR3: CASSLTACGQFF
J: TRBJ1-5; V: TRBV7-2; CDR3: CASSKTGGASQPQHF
J: TRBJ1-2; V: TRBV6-6; CDR3: CASSYAPGQGAGYTF
J: TRBJ1-5; V: TRBV29-1; CDR3: CSVVFNNQPQHF
J: TRBJ2-5; V: TRBV7-6; CDR3: CASSSSKAGGQETQYF
J: TRBJ2-1; V: TRBV15; CDR3: CATGILSSYNGQFF
J: TRBJ2-1; V: TRBV6-5; CDR3: CASSYSVPSGIYSEQFF
J: TRBJ2-3; V: TRBV30; CDR3: CAWSVSVLAWVYF